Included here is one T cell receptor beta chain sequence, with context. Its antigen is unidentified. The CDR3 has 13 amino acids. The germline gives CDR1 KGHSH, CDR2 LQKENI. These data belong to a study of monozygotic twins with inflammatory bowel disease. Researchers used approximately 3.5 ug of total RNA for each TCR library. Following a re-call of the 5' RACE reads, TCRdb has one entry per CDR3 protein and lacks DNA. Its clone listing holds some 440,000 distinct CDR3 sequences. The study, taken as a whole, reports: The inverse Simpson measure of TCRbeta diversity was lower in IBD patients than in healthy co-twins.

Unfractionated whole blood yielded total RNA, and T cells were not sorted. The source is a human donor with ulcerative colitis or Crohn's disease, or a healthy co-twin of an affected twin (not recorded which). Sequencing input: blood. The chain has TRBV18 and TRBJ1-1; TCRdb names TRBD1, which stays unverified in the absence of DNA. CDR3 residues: CASSPGAATEAFF.